This TCR beta chain was captured by sequencing in a study of regulatory T cells in long-lasting Graves disease. General study findings and limits: Analyses excluded thyroid tissue, covering peripheral blood alone.

Stated time point: newly diagnosed GD, antithyroid drugs for less than 3 months. The TCR library was prepared using RNA isolated from PBMCs. It was an endocrinology department in Xi'an, China, that provided the patients. To note about this clonotype: Its antigen is undetermined. One base away lies a much larger clone, so this may be a sequencing read error.

Germline V lookup: CDR1 MNHGY, CDR2 SVAAGI. The CDR3 contains 14 residues. V was shortened by 3 bases and J by 5 bases, with 14 bases between the two germline ends. Arm-PCR of CDR3 regions and iRepertoire HTBI primers were used to build TCR beta libraries. Each CDR3 protein gets one entry after TCRdb re-called the multiplex PCR reads with MiXCR. The data contain approximately 350,000 distinct CDR3 sequences, around 15% of them singletons. These data were likewise used in another study, on T cells in Graves' hyperthyroidism and ophthalmopathy.

The receptor comes from a man aged 35-49 years with Graves disease. The material sequenced was peripheral blood mononuclear cells (PBMCs), taken at new diagnosis, from a patient treated with antithyroid drugs. The chain recombines TRBV6-9 with TRBJ2-7, with D perhaps matching TRBD1 (5 bases). CDR3 loop: CASSYQGVSHEQYF. CDR3 nucleotide sequence: TGTGCCAGCAGTTACCAGGGTGTAAGCCACGAGCAGTACTTC.